This TCR beta chain was found in a study of shared clonotypes between healthy human individuals. For the study at large: Samples came from a couple of female and a few male donors aged 18 to 49. Study outcomes and limitations: The represented genetic and exposure-history diversity was limited by the small number of donors.

Note on this clone: Its target is not known.

CD45RO-negative, CCR7-positively selected cells formed the naive CD8 fraction, excluding terminally differentiated effector memory CD45RA+ cells. Adult Caucasians living in Nashville, Tennessee made up all of the donors. V dropped 3 bases and J dropped 13; count of bases not matched to a gene: 5. Germline CDR1 reads LNHNV; CDR2 reads YYDKDF (reference sequence). This CDR3 is built from 13 residues. Deep-level settings were used for running the assay. Profiling relied on immunoSEQ multiplex PCR, and the TCRdb table lists in-frame clones only, not all of them. The table lists about 2.2 million clones, about 93% of them singletons.

The receptor was derived from a man between 18 and 35 years old in good health. Some clones in this sample may be carry-over from other donors' samples. The chain uses TRBV15 and TRBJ2-1; 11 bases align to TRBD2. Source material: naive CD8+ T cells from PBMCs. The CDR3 protein is CATSSGTSGRQFF. For the CDR3, the DNA is TGTGCCACCAGCAGCGGGACTAGCGGCCGTCAGTTCTTC. Drawing the rest from reference TRBV15 and TRBJ2-1, the complete variable domain is DAMVIQNPRYQVTQFGKPVTLSCSQTLNHNVMYWYQQKSSQAPKLLFHYYDKDFNNEADTPDNFQSRRPNTSFCFLDIRSPGLGDTAMYLCATSSGTSGRQFFGPGTRLTVL.